This T cell receptor (beta chain) was obtained from a study of T-cell reconstitution after alpha-beta-depleted transplantation in children. This CDR3 spans 17 amino acids. CDR1 and CDR2 (germline): SGHRS, YFSETQ. V gave up 0 bases and J gave up 1 base, with 17 bases separating them. Preparation of the TCRbeta library used unique molecular identifiers. TCRdb passed the PCR reads through MiXCR, listing each CDR3 protein once. The sample includes around 200,000 distinct CDR3 sequences, roughly 6.8% seen only once; the top ten take more than 2.5%. In its sample, this clonotype was seen many times. This chain uses TRBV5-1 with TRBJ2-7, with D possibly being TRBD2 (5 bases). The sequence derives from a human donor who donated a stem cell graft to a child with Wiskott-Aldrich syndrome. This material consisted of PBMCs from the stem cell graft donor, taken from the stem cell graft. CDR3 in amino acids: CASSLVAGDSGSYEQYF. The CDR3 nucleotides are TGCGCCAGCAGCTTGGTCGCAGGAGATTCGGGATCCTACGAGCAGTACTTC.